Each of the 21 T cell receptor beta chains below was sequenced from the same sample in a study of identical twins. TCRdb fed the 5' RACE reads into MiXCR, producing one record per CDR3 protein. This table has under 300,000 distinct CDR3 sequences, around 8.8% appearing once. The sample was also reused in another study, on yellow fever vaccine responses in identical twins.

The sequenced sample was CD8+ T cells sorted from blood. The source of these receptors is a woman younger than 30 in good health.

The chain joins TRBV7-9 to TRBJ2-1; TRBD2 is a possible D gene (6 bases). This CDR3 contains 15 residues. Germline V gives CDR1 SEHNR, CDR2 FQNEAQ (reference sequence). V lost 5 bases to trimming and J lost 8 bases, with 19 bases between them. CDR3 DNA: TGTGCCAGCAGCGCCCCCGGGACTCCCCCTCATGAGCAGTTCTTC. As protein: CASSAPGTPPHEQFF.

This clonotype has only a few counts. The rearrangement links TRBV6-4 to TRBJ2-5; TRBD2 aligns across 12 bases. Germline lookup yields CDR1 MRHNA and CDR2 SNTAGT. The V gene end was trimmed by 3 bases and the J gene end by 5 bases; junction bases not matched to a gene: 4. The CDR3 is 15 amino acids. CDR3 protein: CASSERTSGIETQYF. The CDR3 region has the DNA TGTGCCAGCAGTGAGAGGACTAGCGGGATTGAGACCCAGTACTTC.

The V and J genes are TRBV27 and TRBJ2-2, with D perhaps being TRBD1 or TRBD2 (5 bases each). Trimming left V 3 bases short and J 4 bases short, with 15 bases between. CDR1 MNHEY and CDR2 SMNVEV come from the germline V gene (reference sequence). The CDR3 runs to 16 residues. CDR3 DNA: TGTGCCAGCAGTTTGGGGGAAATGTGGGGCACCGGGGAGCTGTTTTTT. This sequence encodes CASSLGEMWGTGELFF.

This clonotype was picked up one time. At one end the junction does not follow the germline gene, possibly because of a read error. The CDR3 bases are TGTGCCAGCTCCAACGCAGGGGCCCCCTACAATGAGCAATTCTTC. Protein: CASSNAGAPYNEQFF. The gene calls are TRBV18 and TRBJ2-1; possible D gene TRBD1, 6 bases. Germline lookup yields CDR1 KGHSH and CDR2 LQKENI. The CDR3 totals 15 residues.

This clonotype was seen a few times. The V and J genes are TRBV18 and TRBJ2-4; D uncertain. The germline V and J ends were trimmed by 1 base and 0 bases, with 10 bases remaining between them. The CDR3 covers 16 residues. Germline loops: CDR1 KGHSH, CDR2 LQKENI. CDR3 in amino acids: CASSPRTELAKNIQYF. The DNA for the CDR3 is TGTGCCAGCTCACCACGAACGGAATTAGCCAAAAACATTCAGTACTTC.

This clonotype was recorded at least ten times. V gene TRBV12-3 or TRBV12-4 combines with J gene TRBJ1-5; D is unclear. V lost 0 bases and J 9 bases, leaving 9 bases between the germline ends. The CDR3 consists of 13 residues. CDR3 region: CASSLAPAWPQHF. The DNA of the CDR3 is TGTGCCAGCAGTTTAGCGCCAGCTTGGCCCCAGCATTTT.

CDR3 coding DNA: TGTGCCAGCAGCCCAAGACCGGGACAGGGGGCCTTGGGCACTGAAGCTTTCTTT. Protein product: CASSPRPGQGALGTEAFF. The chain couples TRBV9 to TRBJ1-1; 12 bases match TRBD1. Trimming removed 4 bases from V and 4 bases from J; junction bases left unmatched: 14. The germline gives CDR1 SGDLS, CDR2 YYNGEE. This CDR3 comprises 18 residues.

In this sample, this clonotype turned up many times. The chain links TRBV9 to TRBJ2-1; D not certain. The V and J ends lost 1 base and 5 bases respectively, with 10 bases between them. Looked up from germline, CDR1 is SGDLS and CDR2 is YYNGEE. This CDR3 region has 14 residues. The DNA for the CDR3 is TGTGCCAGCAGCGTACCCGGAAGACACAATGAGCAGTTCTTC. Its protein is CASSVPGRHNEQFF. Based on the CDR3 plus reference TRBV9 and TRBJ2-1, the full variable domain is DSGVTQTPKHLITATGQRVTLRCSPRSGDLSVYWYQQSLDQGLQFLIQYYNGEERAKGNILERFSAQQFPDLHSELNLSSLELGDSALYFCASSVPGRHNEQFFGPGTRLTVL.

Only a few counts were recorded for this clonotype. The CDR3, as DNA: TGTGCCAGCAGTGGTACAAGCCCCTGGCAGTTCTTC. Protein product: CASSGTSPWQFF. V is TRBV2 and J is TRBJ2-1; no definite D call. The germline V and J ends were trimmed by 4 bases and 12 bases, with 13 bases remaining between them. The germline V gene encodes CDR1 SNHLY and CDR2 FYNNEI. This CDR3 spans 12 amino acids.

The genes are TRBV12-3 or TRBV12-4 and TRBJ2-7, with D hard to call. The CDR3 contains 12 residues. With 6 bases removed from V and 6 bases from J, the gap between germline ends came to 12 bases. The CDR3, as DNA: TGTGCCAGCAGCCCCCGTCTTAGCGAGCAGTACTTC. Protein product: CASSPRLSEQYF.

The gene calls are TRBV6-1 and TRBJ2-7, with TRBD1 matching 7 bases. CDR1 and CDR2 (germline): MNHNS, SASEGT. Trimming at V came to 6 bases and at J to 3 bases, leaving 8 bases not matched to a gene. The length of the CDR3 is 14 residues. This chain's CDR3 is CASRGTGQIYEQYF. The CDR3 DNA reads TGTGCCAGCAGGGGAACGGGACAGATCTACGAGCAGTACTTC.

CDR3 coding DNA: TGTGCCAGCAGTCCTCGGGTAGAGCGGGAATCCACCGGGGAGCTGTTTTTT. Translation: CASSPRVERESTGELFF. The gene calls are TRBV7-8 and TRBJ2-2; 7 bases are a match to TRBD2. The junction had 14 bases not matched to a gene; V was cut back by 6 bases and J by 4 bases. Per germline, CDR1 SGHVS and CDR2 FQNEAQ. This CDR3 has 17 residues.

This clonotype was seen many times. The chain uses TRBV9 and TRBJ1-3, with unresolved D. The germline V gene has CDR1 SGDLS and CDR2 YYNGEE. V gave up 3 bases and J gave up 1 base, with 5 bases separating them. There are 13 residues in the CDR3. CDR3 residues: CASSARSGNTIYF. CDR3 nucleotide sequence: TGTGCCAGCAGCGCAAGATCTGGAAACACCATATATTTT.

As DNA, the CDR3 is TGTGCCAGCAGCATGCCGGGGCCGAATCGGGACATTCAGTACTTC. Translating it yields CASSMPGPNRDIQYF. V and J are TRBV7-9 and TRBJ2-4; either TRBD1 or TRBD2 may fit D (5 bases each). Per germline, CDR1 SEHNR and CDR2 FQNEAQ (reference sequence). Trimming left V 5 bases short and J 8 bases short, with 19 bases between. This CDR3 has 15 residues.

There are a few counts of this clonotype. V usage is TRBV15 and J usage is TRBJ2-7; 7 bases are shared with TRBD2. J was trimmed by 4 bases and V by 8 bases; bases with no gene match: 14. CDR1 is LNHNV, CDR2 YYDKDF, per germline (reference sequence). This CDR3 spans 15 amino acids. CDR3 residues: CATLDRRGITYEQYF. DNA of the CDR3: TGTGCCACCTTAGACCGGCGGGGGATCACGTACGAGCAGTACTTC.

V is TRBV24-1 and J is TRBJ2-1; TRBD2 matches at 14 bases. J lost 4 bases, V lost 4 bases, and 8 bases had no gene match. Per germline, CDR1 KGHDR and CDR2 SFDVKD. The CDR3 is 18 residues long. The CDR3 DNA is TGTGCCACCAGTGACCCCGGACTAGCGGGAGGTTTTTACAATGAGCAGTTCTTC. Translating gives CATSDPGLAGGFYNEQFF.

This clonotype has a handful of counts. The CDR3 spells CASSLGGAVPHYNEQFF. The CDR3 bases are TGTGCCAGCAGCTTAGGGGGGGCAGTACCACACTACAATGAGCAGTTCTTC. This rearrangement joins TRBV7-9 to TRBJ2-1; D may correspond to TRBD1 or TRBD2 (6 bases each). V was clipped by 1 base and J by 3 bases, with 16 bases between them. CDR3 length: 17 residues. Germline values: CDR1 SEHNR, CDR2 FQNEAQ (reference sequence).

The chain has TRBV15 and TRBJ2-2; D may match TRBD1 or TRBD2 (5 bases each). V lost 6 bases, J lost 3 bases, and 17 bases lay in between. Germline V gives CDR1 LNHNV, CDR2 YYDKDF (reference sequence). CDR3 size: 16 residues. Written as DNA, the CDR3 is TGTGCCACCAGTGGTGGGGGTAATGGGGACACCGGGGAGCTGTTTTTT. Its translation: CATSGGGNGDTGELFF.

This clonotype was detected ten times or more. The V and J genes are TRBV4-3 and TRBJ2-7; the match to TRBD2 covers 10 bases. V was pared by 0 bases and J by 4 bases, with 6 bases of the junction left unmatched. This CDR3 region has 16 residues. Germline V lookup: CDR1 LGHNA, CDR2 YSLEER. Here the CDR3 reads CASSQDYQREGYEQYF. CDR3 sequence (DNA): TGCGCCAGCAGCCAAGATTATCAGCGGGAGGGTTACGAGCAGTACTTC.

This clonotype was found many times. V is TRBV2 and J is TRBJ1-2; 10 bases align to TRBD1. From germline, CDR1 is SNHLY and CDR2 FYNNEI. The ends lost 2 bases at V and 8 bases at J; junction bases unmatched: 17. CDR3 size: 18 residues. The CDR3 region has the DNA TGTGCCAGCAGTGAATATCGGGACAGGGGTTTGGGAGGTTCCGGCTACACCTTC. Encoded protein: CASSEYRDRGLGGSGYTF.

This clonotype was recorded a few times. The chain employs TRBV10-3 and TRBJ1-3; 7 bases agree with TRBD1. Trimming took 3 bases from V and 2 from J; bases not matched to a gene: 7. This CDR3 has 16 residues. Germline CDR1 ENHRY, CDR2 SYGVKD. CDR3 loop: CAISEPGQNPGNTIYF. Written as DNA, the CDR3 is TGTGCCATCAGTGAACCGGGACAGAACCCTGGAAACACCATATATTTT.